The 14 T cell receptor beta chains given below trace back to one sample, sequenced in a study of radiotherapy plus CTLA-4 blockade in lung cancer. The protocol was immunoSEQ multiplex PCR, while the TCRdb copy is restricted to in-frame clones and leaves out a portion. In the table there are 90,000 to 100,000 clones, roughly 88% of which are singletons. The source material was peripheral blood, sampled from a patient treated with radiotherapy plus ipilimumab. These receptors were collected from a human donor with non-small cell lung cancer that progressed on radiotherapy plus ipilimumab.

CDR3: CASSPRDRSYEQYF. DNA of the CDR3: TGTGCCAGCAGCCCCAGGGACAGGTCCTACGAGCAGTACTTC. This chain connects TRBV11-2 to TRBJ2-7; 8 bases line up with TRBD1. CDR3 size: 14 residues. Unmatched junction bases numbered 4, after V lost 5 bases and J lost 1 base. Germline V gives CDR1 SGHAT, CDR2 FQNNGV.

The chain combines TRBV4-2 with TRBJ2-2; D possibly uses TRBD1 or TRBD2 (5 bases each). V lost 4 bases to trimming and J lost 4 bases, with 16 bases between them. This CDR3 region has 16 residues. CDR1 is LGHNA, CDR2 YNFKEQ, per germline. The DNA for the CDR3 is TGTGCCAGCAGCCGCCAGGGAGCGGTTTCCACCGGGGAGCTGTTTTTT. Protein: CASSRQGAVSTGELFF.

The chain has TRBV2 and TRBJ1-2; 7 bases are a match to TRBD1. CDR3 length equals 13 residues. V was pared by 3 bases and J by 4 bases, with 2 bases of the junction left unmatched. Germline V lookup: CDR1 SNHLY, CDR2 FYNNEI. The CDR3 reads CASSEGQIYGYTF. CDR3 DNA: TGTGCCAGCAGTGAGGGACAGATCTATGGCTACACCTTC. Based on the CDR3 plus reference TRBV2 and TRBJ1-2, the full variable domain is EPEVTQTPSHQVTQMGQEVILRCVPISNHLYFYWYRQILGQKVEFLVSFYNNEISEKSEIFDDQFSVERPDGSNFTLKIRSTKLEDSAMYFCASSEGQIYGYTFGSGTRLTVV.

The genes are TRBV29-1 and TRBJ1-1, with TRBD1 as a possible D gene (5 bases). The CDR3 is 13 amino acids. V was trimmed by 2 bases and J by 10 bases, leaving 17 bases between them. Germline V gene lookup returns CDR1 SQVTM and CDR2 ANQGSEA. CDR3 bases: TGCAGCGTTGAACCATTTCAGGGCAGCGGAGCTTTCTTT. This translates into CSVEPFQGSGAFF.

V gene TRBV10-3 combines with J gene TRBJ1-5; tentative D call: TRBD1 (6 bases). Trimming shortened V by 6 bases and J by 6 bases, and 18 bases separated the two germline ends. Germline assignment: CDR1 ENHRY and CDR2 SYGVKD. CDR3 length: 15 residues. The CDR3 protein is CAIRVRDNSIQPQHF. The CDR3 nucleotides read TGTGCCATCAGGGTCCGGGACAATTCGATTCAGCCCCAGCATTTT.

The rearrangement joins TRBV29-1 to TRBJ2-5; 11 nucleotides agree with TRBD2. The V gene end was trimmed by 2 bases and the J gene end by 7 bases; junction bases not matched to a gene: 9. The CDR3 is 15 amino acids. Germline lookup yields CDR1 SQVTM and CDR2 ANQGSEA. CDR3 bases: TGCAGCGTTGAACGGGGACTAGCGGCCCCATCGACCCAGTACTTC. Translation: CSVERGLAAPSTQYF.

The chain has TRBV18 and TRBJ1-5; D uncertain. The CDR3 sequence is 16 residues long. The germline gives CDR1 KGHSH, CDR2 LQKENI. V was pared by 0 bases and J by 4 bases, with 13 bases between. The CDR3 bases are TGTGCCAGCTCACCACCGCCCGGCAGGCGAAATCAGCCCCAGCATTTT. Encoded protein: CASSPPPGRRNQPQHF. The variable domain in full, completed from reference TRBV18 and TRBJ1-5, reads NAGVMQNPRHLVRRRGQEARLRCSPMKGHSHVYWYRQLPEEGLKFMVYLQKENIIDESGMPKERFSAEFPKEGPSILRIQQVVRGDSAAYFCASSPPPGRRNQPQHFGDGTRLSIL.

V is TRBV7-2 and J is TRBJ2-5, with 13 bases identical to TRBD2. This CDR3 spans 16 amino acids. Germline lookup yields CDR1 SGHTA and CDR2 FQGNSA. With 4 bases clipped from V and 0 bases from J, the junction kept 2 bases outside the gene matches. In DNA form, the CDR3 reads TGTGCCAGCAGCTGGACTAGCGGGGGCTACCAAGAGACCCAGTACTTC. It codes for CASSWTSGGYQETQYF.

The genes are TRBV19 and TRBJ1-1; D is unresolved. The V end was cut by 9 bases, the J end by 3 bases, with 11 bases between. This CDR3 comprises 12 residues. Germline lookup yields CDR1 LNHDA and CDR2 SQIVND (reference sequence). CDR3 protein: CASRSVDTEAFF. The CDR3 nucleotides read TGTGCCAGCCGGTCCGTGGACACTGAAGCTTTCTTT.

The V and J genes are TRBV7-9 and TRBJ1-2, with 12 bases identical to TRBD1. Trimming at V came to 5 bases and at J to 7 bases, leaving 5 bases not matched to a gene. Germline CDR1 SEHNR, CDR2 FQNEAQ (reference sequence). CDR3 length equals 14 residues. The CDR3 region has the DNA TGTGCCAGCAGCCGGGACAGGGGGCGCGGTGGCTACACCTTC. It codes for CASSRDRGRGGYTF.

The chain employs TRBV7-2 and TRBJ2-3; 7 bases agree with TRBD2. The trim removed 5 bases at V and 1 base at J, leaving 3 bases unmatched. The CDR3 contains 14 residues. Germline loops: CDR1 SGHTA, CDR2 FQGNSA. CDR3 sequence reads: CASSSSGRTDTQYF. The CDR3 region has the DNA TGTGCCAGCAGCAGTAGCGGGCGCACAGATACGCAGTATTTT.

CDR3 in DNA: TGTGCCAGCAGTGCCGAAGTCTCTGGAAACACCATATATTTT. Residues: CASSAEVSGNTIYF. The rearrangement links TRBV2 to TRBJ1-3; D is ambiguous. The V gene lost 4 bases and the J gene lost 0 bases, with 7 bases spanning the gap. From germline, CDR1 is SNHLY and CDR2 FYNNEI. This CDR3 is built from 14 residues.

The chain recombines TRBV9 with TRBJ1-3; D remains ambiguous. Germline V gene lookup returns CDR1 SGDLS and CDR2 YYNGEE. CDR3 length equals 15 residues. V shed 0 bases and J shed 2 bases, with 9 bases lying between them. The CDR3 nucleotides are TGTGCCAGCAGCGTAGCTCAACAGCCTGGAAACACCATATATTTT. Translation gives CASSVAQQPGNTIYF.

The V call is TRBV18, the J call TRBJ2-7; TRBD1 matches 11 bases. CDR1 and CDR2 (germline): KGHSH, LQKENI. The V segment lost 3 bases and the J segment 6 bases; nucleotides outside the gene matches: 4. The CDR3 loop spans 14 amino acids. The CDR3 protein is CASSPGQGEFEQYF. CDR3 DNA: TGTGCCAGCTCACCGGGACAGGGGGAGTTCGAGCAGTACTTC.